Each of the 31 T cell receptor beta chains below was sequenced from the same sample in a study of vaccination effects on CD4 cells after COVID-19. The antigens of these receptors remain unknown. Profiled with immunoSEQ multiplex PCR; TCRdb holds only in-frame clones, not every one. Among roughly 17,000 clones listed, around 74% were seen once. Antigen-specific CD4+ T cells were expanded with viral peptide pools in the ViraFEST assay before sequencing. Researchers isolated CD4+ T cells once approximately ten days of culture had elapsed. This person caught SARS-CoV-2 sometime from March to December 2020, and PCR testing confirmed the infection. Participants were given two doses of BNT162b2 or mRNA-1273 vaccine. Here the sequenced sample was CD4+ T cells from PBMCs cultured with SARS-CoV-2 spike peptides, taken after COVID-19 vaccination. These TCRs come from a human donor who had a prior SARS-CoV-2 infection.

The genes are TRBV12-5 and TRBJ2-2; TRBD2 matches at 10 bases. V was clipped by 7 bases and J by 1 base; unmatched bases: 3. This CDR3 has 15 residues. Germline V CDR1 and CDR2: LGHNT, FRNRAP. The CDR3 loop reads CASDIAGGNTGELFF. The CDR3 nucleotides are TGTGCTAGTGATATAGCGGGGGGGAACACCGGGGAGCTGTTTTTT.

On this clone: One end of the junction is discordant with germline, which a read error may explain. The rearrangement uses TRBV2 and TRBJ2-1, with 9 bases fitting TRBD2. Germline-derived CDR1 and CDR2 are SNHLY and FYNNEI. The length of the CDR3 is 15 residues. CDR3 protein: CASREGLAGINEQFF. Written as DNA, the CDR3 is TGTGCCAGCAGAGAAGGGCTAGCGGGAATCAATGAGCAGTTCTTC.

The chain has TRBV9 and TRBJ2-5; 12 positions match TRBD2. V lost 0 bases, J lost 3 bases, and 9 bases stayed unmatched. The CDR3 length is 18 residues. Looked up from germline, CDR1 is SGDLS and CDR2 is YYNGEE. CDR3 sequence reads: CASSVGLTSGRYKETQYF. The CDR3 DNA reads TGTGCCAGCAGCGTAGGACTCACTAGCGGGAGGTATAAAGAGACCCAGTACTTC.

The rearrangement links TRBV5-1 to TRBJ2-3, with 14 bases lining up with TRBD2. V gave up 4 bases and J gave up 4 bases; unmatched junction bases: 5. The CDR3 length is 16 residues. Germline-derived CDR1 and CDR2 are SGHRS and YFSETQ. As DNA, the CDR3 is TGCGCCAGCAGCAGACTAGCGGGGGGGGCCGCAGATACGCAGTATTTT. The encoded protein is CASSRLAGGAADTQYF.

J is TRBJ1-4 and V is TRBV3-1 (or the pseudogene TRBV3-2); 7 bases fit TRBD1. Germline values: CDR1 LGHDT, CDR2 YNNKEL (reference sequence). V trimming: 4 bases; J trimming: 4 bases; junction bases outside the gene matches: 6. The CDR3 consists of 15 residues. The CDR3 DNA reads as TGTGCCAGCAGCCGGGAGGGACAGCTTAATGAAAAACTGTTTTTT. This sequence encodes CASSREGQLNEKLFF.

J is TRBJ2-3 and V is TRBV7-9; D remains ambiguous. CDR1 and CDR2 from the germline V gene are SEHNR and FQNEAQ (reference sequence). CDR3 length: 14 amino acids. V was cut by 5 bases and J by 4 bases, with 13 bases left in between. The CDR3 protein is CASSPNLRADTQYF. DNA of the CDR3: TGTGCCAGCAGCCCGAACCTACGCGCAGATACGCAGTATTTT.

V and J are TRBV7-9 and TRBJ1-2; D is undetermined. With 5 bases removed from V and 0 bases from J, the gap between germline ends came to 7 bases. This CDR3 spans 13 amino acids. The germline V gene has CDR1 SEHNR and CDR2 FQNEAQ (reference sequence). The CDR3 sequence is CASSDRTNYGYTF. The CDR3, as DNA: TGTGCCAGCAGCGATAGGACTAACTATGGCTACACCTTC.

The chain is built from TRBV12-3 or TRBV12-4 and TRBJ2-5; D assignment may be TRBD1 or TRBD2 (5 bases each). With 3 bases removed from V and 8 bases from J, the gap between germline ends came to 7 bases. The CDR3 is 11 amino acids. The CDR3 is CASSLGVTQYF. DNA for the CDR3: TGTGCCAGCAGTTTGGGGGTTACCCAGTACTTC.

This sequence joins TRBV18 and TRBJ1-1, with 10 bases identical to TRBD1. With 3 bases clipped from V and 3 bases from J, the junction kept 4 bases outside the gene matches. The CDR3 length is 15 residues. Germline V lookup: CDR1 KGHSH, CDR2 LQKENI. CDR3 nucleotides: TGTGCCAGCTCACCCCGACAGGGGGCCGACACTGAAGCTTTCTTT. Its protein product is CASSPRQGADTEAFF.

This clone was seen more than once but under ten times. Different DNA sequences within this sample yield the same CDR3. V and J are TRBV12-3 or TRBV12-4 and TRBJ1-1, with D unclear. This CDR3 region has 13 residues. V was clipped by 6 bases and J by 7 bases, with 15 bases between them. In nucleotides, the CDR3 is TGTGCCAGCAGGGTTTTGGGGATACGTGAAGCTTTCTTT. It is translated as CASRVLGIREAFF.

This clone showed up just a few times. The V call is TRBV7-6, the J call TRBJ1-3; D not certain. Germline loops: CDR1 SGHVS, CDR2 FNYEAQ. V was pared by 5 bases and J by 0 bases, with 11 bases between. The CDR3 runs to 15 residues. The CDR3 DNA is TGTGCCAGCAGCACGGGTCCCCTCTCTGGAAACACCATATATTTT. It codes for CASSTGPLSGNTIYF.

The V and J genes are TRBV10-1 and TRBJ2-1; D might be TRBD2 (5 bases). Per the germline V gene, CDR1 is WNHNN and CDR2 is SYGVQD (reference sequence). The CDR3 loop spans 15 amino acids. V was trimmed by 7 bases and J by 2 bases, leaving 15 bases between them. CDR3 protein: CASKTSGRTYNEQFF. The DNA of the CDR3 is TGCGCCAGCAAGACAAGCGGCAGGACCTACAATGAGCAGTTCTTC.

The V call is TRBV25-1, the J call TRBJ2-4; the D gene is possibly TRBD2 (6 bases). V was shortened by 5 bases and J by 6 bases, with 11 bases between the two germline ends. Germline V gene lookup returns CDR1 MGHDK and CDR2 SYGVNS. The CDR3 totals 13 residues. CDR3: CASSRPGGNIQYF. The CDR3, as DNA: TGTGCCAGCAGTCGACCCGGGGGAAACATTCAGTACTTC.

V is TRBV7-9 and J is TRBJ2-1; D may correspond to TRBD1 or TRBD2 (5 bases each). Germline V lookup: CDR1 SEHNR, CDR2 FQNEAQ (reference sequence). The CDR3 extends over 14 amino acids. V lost 4 bases, J lost 8 bases, and 15 bases lay in between. The CDR3 protein is CASSWGSWRDEQFF. The CDR3 DNA follows: TGTGCCAGCAGCTGGGGGTCGTGGAGAGATGAGCAGTTCTTC.

V and J are TRBV9 and TRBJ2-7; 9 positions agree with TRBD2. The CDR3 contains 16 residues. V was pared by 4 bases and J by 3 bases, with 11 bases of the junction left unmatched. Germline-derived CDR1 and CDR2 are SGDLS and YYNGEE. The DNA for the CDR3 is TGTGCCAGCAGCTCCCACTCCGGGACTAGCCTCTACGAGCAGTACTTC. It is translated as CASSSHSGTSLYEQYF.

The chain is built from TRBV6-5 and TRBJ2-1; TRBD2 matches at 14 bases. The CDR3 covers 15 residues. Germline V lookup: CDR1 MNHEY, CDR2 SVGAGI. Trimming at V came to 6 bases and at J to 8 bases, leaving 6 bases not matched to a gene. CDR3 sequence: CASSRLAGGFDEQFF. CDR3 in DNA: TGTGCCAGCAGCAGACTAGCGGGGGGGTTCGATGAGCAGTTCTTC.

This rearrangement joins TRBV6-5 to TRBJ1-2; unclear D gene. Trimming took off 2 bases at V and 1 base at J, with 11 bases between the two ends. CDR1 MNHEY and CDR2 SVGAGI come from the germline V gene. This CDR3 contains 15 residues. The CDR3 spells CASSYKPTFNYGYTF. For the CDR3, the DNA is TGTGCCAGCAGTTACAAGCCGACATTTAACTATGGCTACACCTTC.

The chain recombines TRBV27 with TRBJ1-2; possibly TRBD1 for D (5 bases). This CDR3 contains 13 residues. From germline, CDR1 is MNHEY and CDR2 SMNVEV (reference sequence). The ends were cut back, 3 bases at V and 8 bases at J, with 13 bases in the middle. Written as DNA, the CDR3 is TGTGCCAGCAGTTTCCGGGGTTCAGGGGGCTACACCTTC. Amino acid sequence: CASSFRGSGGYTF.

This sequence joins TRBV10-3 and TRBJ2-5; 13 nucleotides agree with TRBD2. The CDR3 runs 16 residues. The junction had 6 bases not matched to a gene; V was cut back by 6 bases and J by 2 bases. Looked up from germline, CDR1 is ENHRY and CDR2 is SYGVKD. CDR3 sequence (DNA): TGTGCCATCAGAAACCCGGGACTAGCGGGACAAGAGACCCAGTACTTC. As protein: CAIRNPGLAGQETQYF.

The V gene is TRBV7-2, the J gene TRBJ1-6; D gene uncertain. Germline V lookup: CDR1 SGHTA, CDR2 FQGNSA. The CDR3 runs to 14 residues. Trimming took 3 bases from V and 10 from J, leaving 13 bases between them. As DNA, the CDR3 is TGTGCCAGCAGCTTCGTCCCAAGGGAATCACCCCTCCACTTT. It codes for CASSFVPRESPLHF.

The rearrangement links TRBV9 to TRBJ2-3; possible D gene TRBD2, 6 bases. Trimming removed 3 bases from V and 4 bases from J, with 15 bases in between. Germline-derived CDR1 and CDR2 are SGDLS and YYNGEE. This CDR3 spans 15 amino acids. CDR3 in amino acids: CASSGGAWTADTQYF. CDR3 DNA: TGTGCCAGCAGCGGCGGGGCCTGGACGGCAGATACGCAGTATTTT. The entire variable domain, with the rest obtained from reference TRBV9 and TRBJ2-3, is as follows: DSGVTQTPKHLITATGQRVTLRCSPRSGDLSVYWYQQSLDQGLQFLIQYYNGEERAKGNILERFSAQQFPDLHSELNLSSLELGDSALYFCASSGGAWTADTQYFGPGTRLTVL.

The chain uses TRBV7-3 and TRBJ2-1; 7 positions match TRBD1. Trimming took 5 bases from V and 0 from J; bases not matched to a gene: 16. Germline CDR1 is SGHTA and CDR2 is FQGTGA. The CDR3 extends over 19 amino acids. The CDR3 nucleotides read TGTGCCAGCAGCCCTACGGGCTCAGGGGGAATTAGCTCCTACAATGAGCAGTTCTTC. It specifies CASSPTGSGGISSYNEQFF.

The chain uses TRBV3-1 (or the pseudogene TRBV3-2) and TRBJ2-3; D uncertain. The ends were cut back, 0 bases at V and 6 bases at J, with 7 bases in the middle. Germline V gene lookup returns CDR1 LGHDT and CDR2 YNNKEL (reference sequence). The CDR3 extends over 13 amino acids. The CDR3 spells CASSQDAGDTQYF. For the CDR3, the DNA is TGTGCCAGCAGCCAAGATGCTGGGGATACGCAGTATTTT.

This clone was detected only a few times. The chain employs TRBV5-1 and TRBJ1-1, with D possibly matching TRBD1 (6 bases). Trimming took off 5 bases at V and 4 bases at J, with 15 bases between the two ends. The CDR3 is 14 residues long. Germline V gene data show CDR1 as SGHRS and CDR2 as YFSETQ. CDR3 loop: CASSRVEGVTEAFF. The CDR3 DNA follows: TGCGCCAGCAGTCGAGTCGAGGGGGTCACTGAAGCTTTCTTT.

This clone was seen a few times. CDR3 nucleotides: TGTGCCAGCAGTGATTTCGCGGGGGGAAACAATGAGCAGTTCTTC. As protein: CASSDFAGGNNEQFF. V and J are TRBV2 and TRBJ2-1; 8 positions agree with TRBD2. Losses at the gene ends were 3 bases for V and 5 bases for J; bases not matched to a gene: 6. Germline V gene lookup returns CDR1 SNHLY and CDR2 FYNNEI. The CDR3 spans 15 residues.

This chain uses TRBV19 with TRBJ2-5; tentative D call: TRBD2 (5 bases). The CDR3 is 13 residues long. The germline gives CDR1 LNHDA, CDR2 SQIVND (reference sequence). V shed 8 bases and J shed 3 bases, with 13 bases lying between them. The CDR3 reads CASASRGEETQYF. The CDR3 DNA reads TGTGCCAGTGCGTCCCGGGGTGAAGAGACCCAGTACTTC.

V gene TRBV29-1 combines with J gene TRBJ1-4, with 8 bases identical to TRBD1. The germline CDR1 and CDR2 sequences are SQVTM and ANQGSEA. There are 13 residues in the CDR3. V was clipped by 6 bases and J by 7 bases; unmatched bases: 7. The CDR3 bases are TGCAGCGTAGCCAGGGGGCTGGGTGAAAAACTGTTTTTT. Amino acid sequence: CSVARGLGEKLFF.

The V gene is TRBV2, the J gene TRBJ1-6, with 11 bases lining up with TRBD1. CDR3 length equals 14 residues. Germline lookup yields CDR1 SNHLY and CDR2 FYNNEI. V shed 5 bases, J shed 9 bases, and the junction held 3 bases outside the gene matches. CDR3 nucleotide sequence: TGTGCCAGCAGTTGGACAGGGGGCGTTTCACCCCTCCACTTT. Its protein is CASSWTGGVSPLHF.

This CDR3 reads CASSATSKETQYF. The CDR3 coding sequence is TGTGCCAGCTCAGCAACTAGTAAAGAGACCCAGTACTTC. The chain employs TRBV18 and TRBJ2-5; D may be TRBD2 (5 bases). The CDR3 is 13 residues long. From germline, CDR1 is KGHSH and CDR2 LQKENI. With 5 bases removed from V and 3 bases from J, the gap between germline ends came to 10 bases.

This clone was seen more than once but under ten times. V is TRBV27 and J is TRBJ2-3; D uncertain. Trimming took off 6 bases at V and 0 bases at J, with 13 bases between the two ends. CDR1 MNHEY and CDR2 SMNVEV come from the germline V gene (reference sequence). This CDR3 is 15 amino acids long. The CDR3 DNA reads as TGTGCCAGCAGCCCAAGGCCGGGTAGCACAGATACGCAGTATTTT. This translates into CASSPRPGSTDTQYF.

This clone has a handful of counts. The chain has TRBV18 and TRBJ2-7, with D hard to call. V lost 6 bases, J lost 4 bases, and 10 bases lay in between. This CDR3 region has 12 residues. In germline, CDR1 is KGHSH, CDR2 LQKENI. The CDR3 bases are TGTGCCAGCTCTGCCGGACGTTACGAGCAGTACTTC. It is translated as CASSAGRYEQYF.